The 29 T cell receptor beta chains below come from one sample, sequenced in a study of tumor-infiltrating lymphocytes in oesophageal squamous cell carcinoma. Each CDR3 protein gets one entry after TCRdb re-called the PCR reads with MiXCR. The sample holds about 12,000 distinct CDR3 sequences; approximately 50% are singletons and the top ten take 34%. Sequencing used esophageal tumor tissue. The receptor set was obtained from a female donor with esophageal squamous cell carcinoma.

In this sample, this clonotype turned up many times. The chain links TRBV6-1 to TRBJ2-7, with 8 bases identical to TRBD2. CDR1 is MNHNS and CDR2 is SASEGT in the germline V gene. The length of the CDR3 is 15 residues. Germline trimming cut 2 bases from V and 2 bases from J; bases unmatched to any gene: 5. The CDR3 coding sequence is TGTGCCAGCAGTGAAACGGGGGGGTCCACCTACGAGCAGTACTTC. Amino acids: CASSETGGSTYEQYF.

With regard to this clonotype: Since no conserved phenylalanine or tryptophan closes the CDR3, a read error is the likely cause. The DNA is omitted, as the CDR3 cannot be located on it reliably, and the CDR3 follows TCRdb's listing. The chain joins TRBV7-2 to TRBJ1-1; whether TRBD1, the table's D call, matches the DNA was not checked. Germline loops: CDR1 SGHTA, CDR2 FQGNSA. The CDR3 extends over 19 residues, inclusive of both ends. CDR3 loop: CASSLRNETGFPTSSTSGQ.

J is TRBJ2-4 and V is TRBV6-2 or TRBV6-3, with D possibly matching TRBD1 (5 bases). The closer fit of TRBJ2-7 to the DNA end suggests the J call may be wrong. This CDR3 has 15 amino acids. Germline assignment: CDR1 MNHEY and CDR2 SVGEGT. DNA for the CDR3: TGTGCCAGCTCCGACAGAGGAAGAGGTTCCTACGAGCAGTACTTC. This encodes CASSDRGRGSYEQYF.

J is TRBJ2-3 and V is TRBV7-4, with 14 nucleotides matching TRBD2. The DNA end lines up better with TRBJ2-5; the J call may be wrong. Germline V gives CDR1 SGHVT, CDR2 SQSDAQ. CDR3 length: 17 residues. In DNA form, the CDR3 reads TGTGCCAGCAGCTTAGCGGGACTAGCGGGAGTAAGGGAGACCCAGTACTTC. Translated: CASSLAGLAGVRETQYF.

This clonotype turned up a few times. V gene TRBV7-2 combines with J gene TRBJ2-3; D is unclear. The V end was cut by 2 bases, the J end by 3 bases, with 3 bases between. Per germline, CDR1 SGHTA and CDR2 FQGNSA. There are 12 residues in the CDR3. The CDR3 loop is CASSLRTDTQYF. CDR3 DNA: TGTGCCAGCAGCTTACGGACAGATACGCAGTATTTT.

The chain links TRBV10-3 to TRBJ2-7, with D hard to call. With the DNA end fitting TRBJ2-1 better, the J assignment may be wrong. The CDR3 runs to 12 residues. Germline CDR1 reads ENHRY; CDR2 reads SYGVKD. DNA for the CDR3: TGTGCCATCAGTGCGAGAAGGCATGAGCAGTTCTTC. This sequence encodes CAISARRHEQFF.

The chain combines TRBV5-1 with TRBJ2-4; TRBD1 agrees at 7 bases. The J call may be faulty, since TRBJ1-2 better matches the DNA end. Germline values: CDR1 SGHRS, CDR2 YFSETQ. This CDR3 is built from 14 residues. The CDR3 is CASSSRSMTGGYTF. The CDR3 DNA is TGCGCCAGCAGCTCGCGTAGTATGACAGGGGGCTACACCTTC.

This rearrangement joins TRBV7-3 to TRBJ2-3; 9 bases line up with TRBD2. Germline CDR1 SGHTA, CDR2 FQGTGA. The CDR3 runs to 14 residues. With 5 bases clipped from V and 4 bases from J, the junction kept 4 bases outside the gene matches. CDR3 amino acids: CASSGSGSADTQYF. The CDR3 region has the DNA TGTGCCAGCAGCGGTAGCGGGAGTGCAGATACGCAGTATTTT.

The rearrangement links TRBV7-2 to TRBJ2-3, with D possibly being TRBD1 (6 bases). Trimming stripped 5 bases from V and 6 bases from J, with 21 bases between. The CDR3 is 16 residues long. Per germline, CDR1 SGHTA and CDR2 FQGNSA. CDR3 nucleotides: TGTGCCAGCAGCCGCAATCAGCTGGGGGCCGGGGATACGCAGTATTTT. It encodes CASSRNQLGAGDTQYF.

On this clonotype: A junction boundary mismatches the germline segment, possibly from a read error. The chain combines TRBV7-4 with TRBJ2-5, with TRBD1 as a possible D gene (6 bases). Germline CDR1 SGHVT, CDR2 SQSDAQ. CDR3 length: 15 amino acids. The CDR3, as DNA: TGTGCCAGCAGCTTAGGGGGAACAGGGAATTCACCCCTCCACTTC. Encoded protein: CASSLGGTGNSPLHF.

The chain carries TRBV11-2 and TRBJ1-1, with 7 nucleotides matching TRBD2. The J call could be wrong; TRBJ2-1 is a better fit for the DNA end. CDR3 length equals 16 residues. Germline V lookup: CDR1 SGHAT, CDR2 FQNNGV. The CDR3 nucleotides read TGTGCCAGCAGCTTAGTAACCAGCGGGGCGTACGATGAGCAGTTCTTC. Translating gives CASSLVTSGAYDEQFF.

The J gene is TRBJ2-7, the V gene TRBV24-1, with D unclear. The DNA end lines up better with TRBJ2-1; the J call may be wrong. This CDR3 has 11 residues. Germline loops: CDR1 KGHDR, CDR2 SFDVKD. The CDR3 region has the DNA TGTGCCACCAGTGATTTGTATGAGCAGTTCTTC. The encoded protein is CATSDLYEQFF.

This clonotype was recorded many times. The genes are TRBV5-6 and TRBJ1-3; D unresolved. The ends were cut back, 3 bases at V and 7 bases at J, with 17 bases in the middle. The CDR3 consists of 15 residues. Looked up from germline, CDR1 is SGHDT and CDR2 is YYEEEE. The CDR3 spells CASSSSPLIGNTIYF. CDR3 DNA sequence: TGTGCCAGCAGCTCAAGCCCCCTAATAGGTAACACCATATATTTT. Based on the CDR3 plus reference TRBV5-6 and TRBJ1-3, the full variable domain is DAGVTQSPTHLIKTRGQQVTLRCSPKSGHDTVSWYQQALGQGPQFIFQYYEEEERQRGNFPDRFSGHQFPNYSSELNVNALLLGDSALYLCASSSSPLIGNTIYFGEGSWLTVV.

The V gene is TRBV6-6, the J gene TRBJ2-4, with TRBD2 as a possible D gene (6 bases). The end of the DNA aligns better with TRBJ2-7, so the J call may be wrong. Germline lookup yields CDR1 MNHNY and CDR2 SVGAGI (reference sequence). The CDR3 length is 14 residues. The CDR3 nucleotides read TGTGCCAGCAGTTGGGTTAGCGGCTCCTACGAGCAGTACTTC. Its translation: CASSWVSGSYEQYF.

This clonotype was recorded only once. The chain couples TRBV7-2 to TRBJ2-6; 8 bases line up with TRBD2. The CDR3 runs to 17 residues. CDR1 and CDR2 from the germline V gene are SGHTA and FQGNSA. Trimming took 5 bases from V and 0 from J; bases not matched to a gene: 6. This CDR3 is CASSPRGGPSGANVLTF. CDR3 DNA sequence: TGTGCCAGCAGCCCCCGGGGGGGACCCTCTGGGGCCAACGTCCTGACTTTC.

The rearrangement links TRBV11-3 to TRBJ2-5; D is undetermined. The ends were cut back, 3 bases at V and 7 bases at J, with 9 bases in the middle. CDR1 and CDR2 from the germline V gene are SGHNT and YENEEA. The CDR3 length is 12 residues. This CDR3 is CASSFDGGTQYF. In DNA, the CDR3 is TGTGCCAGCAGCTTCGACGGCGGGACCCAGTACTTC.

This clonotype was recorded at least ten times. CDR3 coding DNA: TGTGCCAGCAGCCCGGGGACTACCCAGTACTTC. Protein sequence: CASSPGTTQYF. The chain couples TRBV7-2 to TRBJ2-5; D might be TRBD2 (6 bases). Germline V gene lookup returns CDR1 SGHTA and CDR2 FQGNSA. V dropped 5 bases and J dropped 8 bases, with 9 bases sitting between them. The CDR3 totals 11 residues.

The sample holds a few counts of this clonotype. A much larger clone lies a single base off, so this may be a read error. The genes are TRBV18 and TRBJ2-7, with D unclear. Germline CDR1 is KGHSH and CDR2 is LQKENI. The CDR3 contains 12 residues. The DNA for the CDR3 is TGTGCCAGTTCACCTATCTACAATGAGCAGTACTTC. It translates to CASSPIYNEQYF. The full variable domain, its missing parts supplied by reference TRBV18 and TRBJ2-7, is NAGVMQNPRHLVRRRGQEARLRCSPMKGHSHVYWYRQLPEEGLKFMVYLQKENIIDESGMPKERFSAEFPKEGPSILRIQQVVRGDSAAYFCASSPIYNEQYFGPGTRLTVT.

The chain combines TRBV7-3 with TRBJ2-3; D is ambiguous. The J call is doubtful: the DNA matches TRBJ1-1 better. The CDR3 totals 13 residues. In germline, CDR1 is SGHTA, CDR2 FQGTGA. The CDR3 DNA follows: TGTGCCAGCAGCTTGGGCAGGAACACTGAAGCTTTCTTT. Amino acids: CASSLGRNTEAFF.

The chain combines TRBV12-3 or TRBV12-4 with TRBJ2-1; 8 positions match TRBD2. The ends lost 3 bases at V and 6 bases at J; junction bases unmatched: 4. The CDR3 length is 14 residues. The CDR3 DNA sequence: TGTGCCAGCAGTTTTTCAGCGGGAGTCAATGAGCAGTTCTTC. It specifies CASSFSAGVNEQFF.

The chain carries TRBV7-6 and TRBJ2-7, with 9 bases identical to TRBD2. The J call may be wrong; the DNA end is better matched by TRBJ2-1. CDR3 length: 16 residues. Germline CDR1 SGHVS, CDR2 FNYEAQ. CDR3 DNA sequence: TGTGCCAGCAGCTTAGCGCGCGGGAGGGCCGGGACTGAGCAGTTCTTC. This encodes CASSLARGRAGTEQFF.

This clonotype showed up just a few times. The genes are TRBV7-6 and TRBJ2-3; possibly TRBD2 for D (5 bases). The closer fit of TRBJ2-1 to the DNA end suggests the J call may be wrong. CDR3 length equals 15 residues. Germline assignment: CDR1 SGHVS and CDR2 FNYEAQ. CDR3 bases: TGTGCCAGCAGCTTATCGGGATTGTCGGTGAATGAGCAGTTCTTC. It yields the protein CASSLSGLSVNEQFF.

This clonotype was observed a handful of times. The chain combines TRBV12-3 or TRBV12-4 with TRBJ1-6, with TRBD1 matching over 8 bases. The CDR3 contains 15 residues. J gave up 8 bases and V 6 bases, and 9 bases lay outside the gene matches. CDR3 DNA sequence: TGTGCCAGCAGACTCCGGACAGGGCGGGATTCACCCCTCCACTTT. Amino acids: CASRLRTGRDSPLHF.

This chain links TRBV7-8 with TRBJ2-4; possible D gene TRBD1, 6 bases. The DNA end is more similar to TRBJ2-7, so the J call may be wrong. This CDR3 region has 14 residues. The germline V gene encodes CDR1 SGHVS and CDR2 FQNEAQ. CDR3 loop: CASSLPGVTYEQYF. The CDR3 DNA reads TGTGCCAGCAGCTTACCAGGGGTAACCTACGAGCAGTACTTC.

The rearrangement uses TRBV11-1 and TRBJ2-2; D is perhaps TRBD2 (6 bases). The V gene lost 6 bases and the J gene lost 6 bases, with 14 bases spanning the gap. CDR1 SGHAT and CDR2 FQDESV come from the germline V gene (reference sequence). The CDR3 is 14 residues long. The CDR3: CASSRLVGAGELFF. The CDR3 DNA is TGTGCCAGCAGTCGACTAGTGGGAGCCGGGGAGCTGTTTTTT.

This clonotype has ten or more counts. Given the absence of the conserved phenylalanine or tryptophan at the CDR3 end, a read error is likely. No DNA is shown, since the ends of the CDR3 on it are uncertain; the CDR3 is the one TCRdb lists. V gene TRBV6-1 combines with J gene TRBJ2-4; TRBD1 is the table's D call and was not checked against the DNA. The CDR3 has 8 residues if both end residues are counted. The germline V gene has CDR1 MNHNS and CDR2 SASEGT. The chain's CDR3 is CASTRETG.

The chain carries TRBV28 and TRBJ2-7; D remains unclear. Trimming stripped 8 bases from V and 2 bases from J, with 16 bases between. CDR1 is MDHEN and CDR2 is SYDVKM in the germline V gene. The CDR3 runs to 14 residues. CDR3 sequence: CASHPRSPAYEQYF. CDR3 DNA: TGTGCCAGCCACCCCAGGTCCCCCGCCTACGAGCAGTACTTC.

This clonotype occurred a few times. The chain links TRBV6-1 to TRBJ2-3; the match to TRBD1 covers 9 bases. This CDR3 spans 15 amino acids. The germline V gene encodes CDR1 MNHNS and CDR2 SASEGT. Germline trimming cut 2 bases from V and 2 bases from J; bases unmatched to any gene: 2. The CDR3 loop reads CASSERQGVTDTQYF. The CDR3 nucleotides are TGTGCCAGCAGTGAAAGACAGGGGGTCACAGATACGCAGTATTTT.

This clonotype appeared many times. This chain joins TRBV5-1 and TRBJ1-3; D uncertain. CDR1 and CDR2 from the germline V gene are SGHRS and YFSETQ. This CDR3 contains 14 residues. Trimming pared 3 bases from V and 6 bases from J, leaving 13 bases between. Written as DNA, the CDR3 is TGCGCCAGCAGCTCTGGGGAGGGCGCAAACACCATATATTTT. Its translation is CASSSGEGANTIYF.